This TCR beta chain was captured in a study of T cells in Graves' hyperthyroidism and ophthalmopathy. At the level of the study: Blood was drawn when the patient was first diagnosed and still untreated.

Not enrolled were patients with uncontrolled infection, other autoimmune disease, pregnancy or lactation. Diagnostic assessment was based on clinical symptoms, serum thyroxine and TRAb, thyroid ultrasound and orbital computed tomography. V shed 0 bases and J 4 bases; nucleotides not matched to a gene: 4. The germline CDR1 and CDR2 sequences are SGDLS and YYNGEE. The CDR3 is made up of 15 amino acids. Study-level points and caveats: In blood, most of the thyroid clonotypes expanded above 0.001 were also present.

As concerns this clonotype: Its specificity is unknown.

Regions amplified from RNA transcripts were the TCR beta CDR3 regions. HTBI primers were the set used in a first-round RT-PCR of the TCR CDR3. TCRdb called the multiplex PCR reads again in MiXCR, with one record for every CDR3 protein. The table includes fewer than 450,000 distinct CDR3 sequences, about an eighth detected once. Sequenced: blood. V and J are TRBV9 and TRBJ2-1; 7 bases are shared with TRBD2. This sequence originates from a man between 45 and 60 years old with Graves' ophthalmopathy. The CDR3 spells CASSVASGTYNEQFF. DNA of the CDR3: TGTGCCAGCAGCGTAGCCAGCGGGACTTACAATGAGCAGTTCTTC. The full variable domain, with the rest looked up from reference TRBV9 and TRBJ2-1, is DSGVTQTPKHLITATGQRVTLRCSPRSGDLSVYWYQQSLDQGLQFLIQYYNGEERAKGNILERFSAQQFPDLHSELNLSSLELGDSALYFCASSVASGTYNEQFFGPGTRLTVL.